This TCR beta chain was profiled in a study of PD-L1 blockade in urothelial cancer. On the study more broadly: Intravenous atezolizumab, 1,200 mg every 3 weeks, was begun by patients in the mid-2010s.

This CDR3 comprises 15 residues. Per germline, CDR1 SNHLY and CDR2 FYNNEI. V shed 6 bases, J shed 2 bases, and the junction held 5 bases outside the gene matches. Synthetic TCR analog templates were spiked into each PCR. Generated by immunoSEQ multiplex PCR, the TCRdb table keeps only in-frame clones and is missing some. The sample lists tens of thousands of clones; over 80% were seen once. As to time point: pretreatment peripheral blood. Patients each gave 1 to 8 samples, pretreatment and on-treatment. The gene calls are TRBV2 and TRBJ2-2, with 8 bases fitting TRBD1. The sample was PBMCs, taken around atezolizumab (anti-PD-L1) treatment. The clonotype was recovered from a man between 60 and 75 years old with urothelial cancer. The CDR3 nucleotides are TGTGCCAGCAGCAGACAGGGGTCTAACACCGGGGAGCTGTTTTTT. Its translation: CASSRQGSNTGELFF.